The rows below give T cell receptor beta chains drawn from one sample of a study of regulatory T cells in long-lasting Graves disease. In TCRdb, the multiplex PCR reads were re-called with MiXCR into one record per CDR3 protein. The sample records a few hundred thousand distinct CDR3 sequences, roughly 25% being singletons. This specimen consisted of peripheral blood mononuclear cells (PBMCs), obtained when the disease was refractory, from a patient treated with antithyroid drugs. These receptors originate from a woman in her forties with Graves disease. Each CDR3 is given with its conserved first and last residue. A D gene is named only where the DNA matches it firmly. Size is stated for part of the rows, as once, few or many counts, or as a class when the clone is expanded.

V	size	J	D	DNA	CDR3
TRBV4-1	once	TRBJ2-7	TRBD2	TGCGCCAGCAGCCAAGAAGTCGGCAGGGTCCCTTTCAGAGCGGGAGGGCCGAAGTACGAGCAGTACTTC	CASSQEVGRVPFRAGGPKYEQYF
TRBV28	many	TRBJ1-6	-	TGTGCCAGCAGTTTAACAGGGTCGGATTCACCCCTCCACTTT	CASSLTGSDSPLHF
TRBV5-6	few	TRBJ2-5	TRBD1	TGTGCCAGCAGATCCGACAGGGGCGTGAAGACCCAGTACTTC	CASRSDRGVKTQYF
TRBV10-3	-	TRBJ2-3	TRBD2	TGTGCCATCGGGGGACTAGCGGGAGGTCCCACCGCGGATACGCAGTATTTT	CAIGGLAGGPTADTQYF
TRBV29-1	many	TRBJ2-2	-	TGCAGCGTTAAAGGACAGTTTGGGCGGGAGCTGTTTTTT	CSVKGQFGRELFF
TRBV28	many	TRBJ1-2	TRBD1	TGTGCCAGCAGTTTCATGGCCAAGGGGGCGCGCGGCTACACCTTC	CASSFMAKGARGYTF
TRBV2	many	TRBJ2-7	TRBD1	TGTGCCAGCAGGAACAAGAAGGGGGCCTCCTACGAGCAGTACTTC	CASRNKKGASYEQYF
TRBV6-2/TRBV6-3	many	TRBJ1-1	-	TGTGCCAGCAGTCACTTCGGACGGCCTGAGACTGAAGCTTTCTTT	CASSHFGRPETEAFF
TRBV6-6	many	TRBJ2-5	-	TGTGCCAGCAGTTACTCGGCGGGGAAAGAGACCCAGTACTTC	CASSYSAGKETQYF
TRBV12-3/TRBV12-4	many	TRBJ1-3	-	TGTGCCAGCAGTTTTGTGTTTTCTGGAAACACCATATATTTT	CASSFVFSGNTIYF
TRBV6-1	many	TRBJ2-5	-	TGTGCCAGCAGATTCCGGGCTCGACAAGAGACCCAGTACTTC	CASRFRARQETQYF
TRBV3-1	few	TRBJ1-5	-	TGTGCCAGCAGCCAGGGGCATACGCATCAGCCCCAGCATTTT	CASSQGHTHQPQHF
TRBV2	many	TRBJ2-3	TRBD2	TGTGCCAGCAGGTGGGGAGGGAGCACAGATACGCAGTATTTT	CASRWGGSTDTQYF
TRBV9	-	TRBJ1-3	TRBD1	TGTGCCAGCAGCGTAGGGACAGGGAATGGAAACACCATATATTTT	CASSVGTGNGNTIYF
TRBV7-9	many	TRBJ2-7	TRBD2	TGTGCCAGCAGCAGCTTTGGTACAGAGCGGGGTGAGCAGTACTTC	CASSSFGTERGEQYF
TRBV6-1	many	TRBJ2-7	-	TGTGCCAGCAGTGAGTCAGGGGGGACCTACGAGCAGTACTTC	CASSESGGTYEQYF
TRBV15	few	TRBJ1-3	TRBD1	TGTGCCACCAGCAGACCGGGACAGGGGTATACCTCTGGAAACACCATATATTTT	CATSRPGQGYTSGNTIYF
TRBV10-1	-	TRBJ2-7	-	TGCGCCAGCAGTGATTACTCCGAGACTCCTTTCTACGAGCAGTACTTC	CASSDYSETPFYEQYF
TRBV19	few	TRBJ1-3	-	TGTGCCAGTAGTACCGAACCTGGAAACACCATATATTTT	CASSTEPGNTIYF
TRBV7-8	-	TRBJ2-1	-	TGTGCCAGCAGCTTAGGAGACGGGGATGAGCAGTTCTTC	CASSLGDGDEQFF
TRBV4-1	-	TRBJ2-7	-	TGCGCCAGCAGCCGACAGGCCGGCTACGAGCAGTACTTC	CASSRQAGYEQYF
TRBV7-9	-	TRBJ1-4	-	TGTGCCAGCAGCCCGATGGGGGGGCTTAATGAAAAACTGTTTTTT	CASSPMGGLNEKLFF
TRBV24-1	-	TRBJ2-2	TRBD2	TGTGCCACCGGCAAACGGGGAGCGGGAAAGACCGGGGAGCTGTTTTTT	CATGKRGAGKTGELFF
TRBV20-1	-	TRBJ2-1	-	TGCAGTGCTAGAGCGTGGAGCTCCTACAATGAGCAGTTCTTC	CSARAWSSYNEQFF
TRBV3-1	few	TRBJ2-5	-	TGTGCCAGCAGCCGATCAGGACCGGGCGGCGGAGAAAGGGAGACCCAGTACTTC	CASSRSGPGGGERETQYF
TRBV7-8	few	TRBJ1-2	TRBD1	TGTGCCAGCAGCCCGAGGACAGGGCGAGGCTACACCTTC	CASSPRTGRGYTF
TRBV28	many	TRBJ2-1	TRBD2	TGTGCCAGCAGGAAGCGACTAGCGGGAGGCGGACCTAGCTCCTACAATGAGCAGTTCTTC	CASRKRLAGGGPSSYNEQFF
TRBV5-4	few	TRBJ1-5	-	TGTGCCAGCAGCTTGGGGGGGGGCGCGGTAAGTCAGCCCCAGCATTTT	CASSLGGGAVSQPQHF
TRBV12-3/TRBV12-4	-	TRBJ2-2	TRBD1	TGTGCCAGCAGTTTCAGACAGGGGGCGCAGATTGGGTTGCCGGGGGAGCTGTTTTTT	CASSFRQGAQIGLPGELFF
TRBV7-2	many	TRBJ2-7	-	TGTGCCAGCAGCTTGTTTAGCGCAACCTACGAGCAGTACTTC	CASSLFSATYEQYF
TRBV29-1	many	TRBJ2-5	TRBD2	TGCAGCCTCGGTGGGACTAGCCAAGAGACCCAGTACTTC	CSLGGTSQETQYF
TRBV3-1	many	TRBJ2-7	-	TGTGCCAGCAGCCAGGAAGTAGAGGGGTTGTACTTC	CASSQEVEGLYF
TRBV12-3/TRBV12-4	-	TRBJ2-7	-	TGTGCCAGCAGTCGGGACCCCGGGGTACAGCAGTACTTC	CASSRDPGVQQYF
TRBV12-3/TRBV12-4	-	TRBJ1-6	-	TGTGCCAGCAGCTTCGTCCCGGGGAATTCACCCCTCCACTTT	CASSFVPGNSPLHF
TRBV6-1	few	TRBJ2-6	TRBD2	TGTGCCAGCGGGACTAGCGATGGGAGAGGGGCCAACGTCCTGACTTTC	CASGTSDGRGANVLTF
TRBV20-1	many	TRBJ2-7	TRBD1	TGCAGTGCTGAAGGGACAGACCTTTCCTACGAGCAGTACTTC	CSAEGTDLSYEQYF
TRBV28	many	TRBJ2-7	TRBD1	TGTGCCAGCAGTTGGGAGCAGGGGGAGAGGAACGAGCAGTACTTC	CASSWEQGERNEQYF
TRBV20-1	many	TRBJ1-5	TRBD1	TGCAGTGCCGGACAGGGAAGTAAACAGCCCCAGCATTTT	CSAGQGSKQPQHF
TRBV5-8	-	TRBJ1-4	-	TGTGCCAGCAGCTTGAATCGTATTGTTGGCTCTTTGGGCGAAAAACTGTTTTTT	CASSLNRIVGSLGEKLFF
TRBV19	-	TRBJ1-5	-	TGTGCCAGTAGTATAGTGGCCCCCCAGCCCCAGCATTTT	CASSIVAPQPQHF
TRBV28	-	TRBJ2-7	-	TGTGCCAGCAGTTTCCTCCTATCGACACTCACGACCTACGAGCAGTACTTC	CASSFLLSTLTTYEQYF
TRBV11-2	many	TRBJ1-1	-	TGTGCCAGCAGCTTACCGACGGGTTCGATGACTGAAGCTTTCTTT	CASSLPTGSMTEAFF
TRBV2	few	TRBJ1-3	TRBD1	TGTGCCAGCAGCGGACAGGGTATTGTATCTGGAAACACCATATATTTT	CASSGQGIVSGNTIYF